This T cell receptor beta chain was obtained from a study of blood T cells in healthy people across ages. Findings and caveats of the study: Relative to aged donors, long-lived donors carried more naive CD4+ cells and displayed higher diversity. Observed TCR beta diversity per million T cells went down as age went up. This fall followed a roughly linear course with age.

Alongside a J-beta primer mix, a sample-barcoded 5' primer served in a second PCR lasting roughly 6 to 11 cycles. All cDNA molecules were each tagged by a template-switch adaptor with 12 random nucleotides. TCRdb re-called the 5' RACE reads through MiXCR, storing one row per CDR3 protein. In the table there are about 810,000 distinct CDR3 sequences, about 37% of which are singletons. The sample providers were healthy Caucasian people from Russia, aged about 6 to 95. This clonotype came up a few times. What it binds is unknown. Per the germline V gene, CDR1 is MNHEY and CDR2 is SVGEGT. The CDR3 covers 14 residues. Trimming stripped 6 bases from V and 4 bases from J, with 15 bases between.

This TCR derives from a man aged 18 to 30 in good health. The sample was blood. The V call is TRBV6-2 or TRBV6-3, the J call TRBJ2-5, with D possibly matching TRBD2 (6 bases). For the CDR3, the DNA is TGTGCCAGCAGCCCGCTTCGGGGGACAGAGACCCAGTACTTC. Translating gives CASSPLRGTETQYF.